These T cell receptor beta chains were read from a single sample in a study of blood T cells in healthy people across ages. TCRdb processed the 5' RACE reads anew with MiXCR; each CDR3 protein has one entry. The sample lists approximately 800,000 distinct CDR3 sequences, approximately 24% occurring once. These same data were also listed under a study on T cells of mothers and their children.

The sequencing sample was made of blood. Every receptor here comes from a boy aged 5-17 years in good health. CDR3s include the opening cysteine and the closing phenylalanine or tryptophan. D genes are given only for firm matches. Only some rows state a clone size, as once, few, many or a class for expanded clones.

d_call j_call clone_size v_call cdr3_aa cdr3_nt
. TRBJ1-2 few TRBV6-5 CASSAHNYGYTF TGTGCCAGCAGTGCCCATAACTATGGCTACACCTTC
. TRBJ2-7 . TRBV6-5 CASSYSRPGRGSLEQYF TGTGCCAGCAGTTACTCACGACCCGGAAGAGGGTCTCTCGAGCAGTACTTC
. TRBJ2-7 . TRBV2 CASSEGFGSRAGQYF TGTGCCAGCAGTGAAGGTTTTGGCTCCAGGGCAGGGCAGTACTTC
. TRBJ2-7 . TRBV28 CASRPGTWDLYEQYF TGTGCCAGCAGGCCCGGGACATGGGACCTCTACGAGCAGTACTTC
. TRBJ1-1 . TRBV7-6 CASSLAPTLNTEAFF TGTGCCAGCAGCTTAGCGCCCACCCTGAACACTGAAGCTTTCTTT
TRBD1 TRBJ1-2 . TRBV6-5 CASGETGKAAGYTF TGTGCCAGCGGAGAGACAGGGAAGGCGGCGGGCTACACCTTC
. TRBJ2-5 . TRBV24-1 CATSDLDPGSGETQYF TGTGCCACCAGTGATTTGGACCCCGGGTCCGGCGAGACCCAGTACTTC
. TRBJ2-3 . TRBV29-1 CSVERDGTDTQYF TGCAGCGTTGAACGGGACGGCACAGATACGCAGTATTTT
TRBD1 TRBJ2-5 few TRBV3-1 CASSQRQGETQYF TGTGCCAGCAGCCAAAGACAGGGGGAGACCCAGTACTTC
. TRBJ2-7 many TRBV11-2 CASSLGGGGYEQYF TGTGCCAGCAGCTTAGGAGGGGGTGGCTACGAGCAGTACTTC
. TRBJ1-2 . TRBV20-1 CSARVRSTSRYGYTF TGCAGTGCTAGAGTGCGGAGCACCTCTCGGTATGGCTACACCTTC
TRBD1 TRBJ2-1 many TRBV11-2 CASSSGQGTGSYNEQFF TGTGCCAGCAGCTCGGGACAGGGGACGGGGTCCTACAATGAGCAGTTCTTC
. TRBJ1-2 few TRBV10-3 CAINSPTSYGYTF TGTGCCATCAATTCACCCACCAGCTATGGCTACACCTTC
. TRBJ1-6 few TRBV7-6 CASSSILTGSPLHF TGTGCCAGCAGCTCAATACTGACAGGCTCACCCCTCCACTTT
. TRBJ2-5 few TRBV10-3 CAISELEKRSYQEAQYF TGTGCCATCAGTGAGTTGGAAAAGCGGAGTTACCAAGAGGCCCAGTACTTC
TRBD1 TRBJ2-6 . TRBV3-1 CASSLRGYGANVLTF TGTGCCAGCAGCCTCAGGGGGTACGGGGCCAACGTCCTGACTTTC
TRBD2 TRBJ2-3 . TRBV4-1 CASSRRERGGTDTQYF TGCGCCAGCAGCCGAAGGGAGCGGGGAGGCACAGATACGCAGTATTTT
. TRBJ2-4 . TRBV5-1 CASSLKNIQYF TGCGCCAGCAGCCTCAAAAACATTCAGTACTTC
. TRBJ1-2 few TRBV7-8 CASSLAQTSNYGYTF TGTGCCAGCAGCTTAGCGCAGACCTCTAACTATGGCTACACCTTC